This TCR beta chain was captured by sequencing in a study of CD8+ T cells in alopecia areata. Researchers gathered lesional scalp punch biopsies and peripheral blood from patients with alopecia areata. The germline V and J ends were trimmed by 4 bases and 7 bases, with 19 bases remaining between them. CDR3 length: 15 amino acids. In germline, CDR1 is SQVTM, CDR2 ANQGSEA. It was cDNA, reverse transcribed from extracted RNA, that served as the sequencing template. Using immunoSEQ multiplex PCR, the repertoire was profiled, and TCRdb retains in-frame clones only, with some absent. The table shows fewer than 200,000 clones, with 67% occurring only once. About this clone: The antigen remains undetermined.

The study's findings and limits: Scalp repertoires also include resident alphabeta T cells from normal skin. Alopecia totalis/universalis scalp especially showed more expanded CD8+ clones than normal scalp. It was less clear whether patients shared TCRs than it was in mice, possibly because of HLA.

Sample: CD8+ T cells sorted from blood, taken at week 0. V usage is TRBV29-1 and J usage is TRBJ1-4; TRBD1 might be the D (6 bases). The origin of this receptor is a human donor with alopecia areata. CDR3 sequence reads: CSVGEGGVQVEKLFF. DNA for the CDR3: TGCAGCGTTGGGGAGGGGGGCGTCCAAGTTGAAAAACTGTTTTTT. Supplemented by reference TRBV29-1 and TRBJ1-4, the full variable domain reads SAVISQKPSRDICQRGTSLTIQCQVDSQVTMMFWYRQQPGQSLTLIATANQGSEATYESGFVIDKFPISRPNLTFSTLTVSNMSPEDSSIYLCSVGEGGVQVEKLFFGSGTQLSVL.